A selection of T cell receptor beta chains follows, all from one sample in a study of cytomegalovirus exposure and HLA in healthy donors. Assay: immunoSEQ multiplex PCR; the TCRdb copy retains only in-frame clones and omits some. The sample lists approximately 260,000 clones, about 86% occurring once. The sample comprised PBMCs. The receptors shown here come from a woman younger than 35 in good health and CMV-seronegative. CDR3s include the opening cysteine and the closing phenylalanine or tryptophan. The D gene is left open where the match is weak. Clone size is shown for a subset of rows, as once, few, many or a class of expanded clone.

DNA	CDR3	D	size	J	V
TGCAGCGTTAGGGGACAGGGCGCTGAAGCTTTCTTT	CSVRGQGAEAFF	TRBD1	-	TRBJ1-1	TRBV29-1
TGTGCCATCAGTGACACAGGGGATCCTAAGCAGTACTTC	CAISDTGDPKQYF	TRBD1	once	TRBJ2-7	TRBV10-3
TGCAGCGTTATAGGCGCGTGGAGGGCTGCGGTGAACACTGAAGCTTTCTTT	CSVIGAWRAAVNTEAFF	-	-	TRBJ1-1	TRBV29-1
TGTGCCAGCAGTTTAGATCGCGGGAGGGGGGAGACCCAGTACTTC	CASSLDRGRGETQYF	TRBD2	-	TRBJ2-5	TRBV27
TGCGCCAGCAGCCAAGTGGCAGGGAGTGGGGGGGACGAGCAGTACTTC	CASSQVAGSGGDEQYF	TRBD2	-	TRBJ2-7	TRBV4-3
TGTGCCAGCAGCTTAGGCCAGGGTGGCGGGGAGCTGTTTTTT	CASSLGQGGGELFF	-	-	TRBJ2-2	TRBV7-6
TGTGCCAGCAGCCGACTAATGGGGACCGGGGAGCTGTTTTTT	CASSRLMGTGELFF	-	-	TRBJ2-2	TRBV14
TGTGCCAGCAGCTTAGAGGGCCTTATCTATAATTCACCCCTCCACTTT	CASSLEGLIYNSPLHF	-	-	TRBJ1-6	TRBV11-2
TGTGCCAGTAGTATTACAGGGGGAAATAGCTATGGCTACACCTTC	CASSITGGNSYGYTF	TRBD1	-	TRBJ1-2	TRBV19
TGTGCCAGCAGTGAAGCGGTTTGGGACAGGGACTCCTACGAGCAGTACTTC	CASSEAVWDRDSYEQYF	TRBD1	-	TRBJ2-7	TRBV6-1